Each of the 27 T cell receptor beta chains below was sequenced from the same sample in a study of blood T cell repertoires in COVID-19. Generated by immunoSEQ multiplex PCR, the TCRdb table keeps only in-frame clones and is missing some. The table shows around 25,000 clones, with around 91% occurring only once. What was sequenced was peripheral blood. These receptors were obtained from a woman aged 55-75 years with active COVID-19.

The chain is built from TRBV12-3 or TRBV12-4 and TRBJ1-1; possible D gene TRBD1, 6 bases. Trimming shortened V by 6 bases and J by 5 bases, and 13 bases separated the two germline ends. CDR3 length equals 13 residues. CDR3 amino acids: CASSQGSRTEAFF. CDR3 nucleotides: TGTGCCAGCAGCCAGGGGAGTCGGACTGAAGCTTTCTTT.

This clone was detected only once. The rearrangement links TRBV6-5 to TRBJ1-1; D gene uncertain. V lost 6 bases and J 1 base, leaving 12 bases between the germline ends. Per the germline V gene, CDR1 is MNHEY and CDR2 is SVGAGI. The CDR3 contains 14 residues. In nucleotides, the CDR3 is TGTGCCAGCAGGGGAGGGAGGCAGAACACTGAAGCTTTCTTT. Translating it yields CASRGGRQNTEAFF.

This clone was seen a single time. V usage is TRBV5-1 and J usage is TRBJ1-2; 8 nucleotides agree with TRBD1. The CDR3 spans 14 residues. The germline V gene has CDR1 SGHRS and CDR2 YFSETQ. Trimming cost V 4 bases and J 3 bases; bases outside gene matches: 5. CDR3 region: CASSTRGRDYGYTF. CDR3 in DNA: TGCGCCAGCAGCACCAGGGGGCGCGACTATGGCTACACCTTC.

This clone has a single count. This chain's CDR3 is CASSFLSTDTQYF. The CDR3 DNA reads as TGTGCCAGCAGCTTCTTGTCCACAGATACGCAGTATTTT. This chain links TRBV7-3 with TRBJ2-3; D gene ambiguous. V gave up 3 bases and J gave up 2 bases, with 6 bases separating them. CDR1 SGHTA and CDR2 FQGTGA come from the germline V gene. The CDR3 extends over 13 amino acids. The full variable domain, with the rest looked up from reference TRBV7-3 and TRBJ2-3, is GAGVSQTPSNKVTEKGKYVELRCDPISGHTALYWYRQSLGQGPEFLIYFQGTGAADDSGLPNDRFFAVRPEGSVSTLKIQRTERGDSAVYLCASSFLSTDTQYFGPGTRLTVL.

This rearrangement joins TRBV6-6 to TRBJ2-1; 9 bases fit TRBD2. J was trimmed by 10 bases and V by 0 bases; bases with no gene match: 10. CDR1 MNHNY and CDR2 SVGAGI come from the germline V gene (reference sequence). The CDR3 is 16 amino acids. The CDR3 coding sequence is TGTGCCAGCAGTTACTCAGCGGGAGGTCTAATCGACGAGCAGTTCTTC. It yields the protein CASSYSAGGLIDEQFF.

This rearrangement joins TRBV5-1 to TRBJ2-1; 10 positions match TRBD2. CDR1 is SGHRS, CDR2 YFSETQ, per germline. The CDR3 totals 16 residues. Trimming at V came to 0 bases and at J to 0 bases, leaving 0 bases not matched to a gene. CDR3 DNA: TGCGCCAGCAGCTTGGCTAGCGGGGGCTCCTACAATGAGCAGTTCTTC. It codes for CASSLASGGSYNEQFF.

The chain links TRBV30 to TRBJ2-2; D is perhaps TRBD2 (6 bases). This CDR3 region has 15 residues. V was trimmed by 7 bases and J by 2 bases, leaving 17 bases between them. Looked up from germline, CDR1 is GTSNPN and CDR2 is SVGIG (reference sequence). This CDR3 reads CAYAFASVNTGELFF. The DNA for the CDR3 is TGTGCCTACGCGTTCGCTAGCGTTAACACCGGGGAGCTGTTTTTT.

The CDR3 spells CASSQAITSRQETQYF. The CDR3 DNA reads TGTGCCAGCAGCCAAGCGATAACTAGCAGACAAGAGACCCAGTACTTC. The V and J genes are TRBV3-1 (or the pseudogene TRBV3-2) and TRBJ2-5, with D possibly TRBD2 on 6 matching bases. Looked up from germline, CDR1 is LGHDT and CDR2 is YNNKEL (reference sequence). The CDR3 totals 16 residues. V was clipped by 1 base and J by 2 bases, with 14 bases between them.

V is TRBV21-1 and J is TRBJ1-5. TRBV21-1 is marked as a pseudogene. The CDR3 is 16 residues long. The DNA of the CDR3 is TGTGCCAGCAGCAAACTTCGGGAATATAGCAATCAGCCCCAGCATTTT. Its protein is CASSKLREYSNQPQHF.

This chain uses TRBV7-9 with TRBJ2-7; weak D call: TRBD2 (6 bases). This CDR3 spans 13 amino acids. The V gene's germline CDR1 is SEHNR and CDR2 FQNEAQ (reference sequence). V shed 3 bases and J shed 7 bases, with 13 bases lying between them. The CDR3 DNA sequence: TGTGCCAGCAGCTTCTTTAGCGGACTTGAGCAGTACTTC. Its protein product is CASSFFSGLEQYF.

This rearrangement joins TRBV15 to TRBJ1-1; 9 nucleotides match TRBD1. The CDR3 runs to 17 residues. CDR1 and CDR2 (germline): LNHNV, YYDKDF (reference sequence). The V gene end was trimmed by 0 bases and the J gene end by 5 bases; junction bases not matched to a gene: 10. CDR3 sequence: CATSREWDREGGTEAFF. The CDR3 DNA sequence: TGTGCCACCAGCAGAGAGTGGGACAGGGAGGGTGGAACTGAAGCTTTCTTT.

The rearrangement joins TRBV5-4 to TRBJ2-1; 8 bases are shared with TRBD2. After removal of 0 bases from V and 7 bases from J, the junction contained 12 bases not matched to a gene. The germline gives CDR1 SGHNT, CDR2 YYREEE (reference sequence). The CDR3 is made up of 17 amino acids. CDR3 nucleotide sequence: TGTGCCAGCAGCTTGGTATTTCACGGGAGGGCCGGTAATGAGCAGTTCTTC. Translated: CASSLVFHGRAGNEQFF.

The chain combines TRBV5-1 with TRBJ2-7; D possibly corresponds to TRBD2 (6 bases). The CDR3 consists of 14 residues. Trimming removed 3 bases from V and 6 bases from J, with 16 bases in between. Germline V gene lookup returns CDR1 SGHRS and CDR2 YFSETQ. CDR3 bases: TGCGCCAGCAGCTCAGGAGGGAATGTGCCCGAGCAGTACTTC. As protein: CASSSGGNVPEQYF.

The V and J genes are TRBV11-2 and TRBJ2-3, with TRBD1 matching 9 bases. After removal of 5 bases from V and 5 bases from J, the junction contained 5 bases not matched to a gene. The germline gives CDR1 SGHAT, CDR2 FQNNGV. The CDR3 spans 14 residues. The CDR3: CASSHRGPGDTQYF. The CDR3 nucleotides read TGTGCCAGCAGCCACAGGGGGCCCGGAGATACGCAGTATTTT.

This clone came up once. This chain links TRBV5-3 with TRBJ2-7; 12 nucleotides line up with TRBD2. TRBV5-3 is labeled an ORF, and its function is uncertain. V was pared by 4 bases and J by 7 bases, with 9 bases of the junction left unmatched. The CDR3 runs to 15 residues. In DNA, the CDR3 is TGTGCCAGAAGCCCGGGACTAGCGGGTACGAGTGAGCAGTACTTC. Translating it yields CARSPGLAGTSEQYF.

The chain carries TRBV10-3 and TRBJ2-7; 8 nucleotides agree with TRBD1. J lost 3 bases, V lost 10 bases, and 5 bases had no gene match. Germline V gene sequence: CDR1 ENHRY, CDR2 SYGVKD. This CDR3 has 12 amino acids. In DNA, the CDR3 is TGTGCCACGGGACAGGACTACTACGAGCAGTACTTC. It codes for CATGQDYYEQYF.

The chain carries TRBV28 and TRBJ2-7, with D unclear. V dropped 3 bases and J dropped 0 bases, with 18 bases sitting between them. Germline CDR1 MDHEN, CDR2 SYDVKM. The CDR3 spans 17 residues. Here the CDR3 DNA reads TGTGCCAGCAGTTTTATCCGACCCCCTAGGAGCTCCTACGAGCAGTACTTC. The encoded protein is CASSFIRPPRSSYEQYF.

V usage is TRBV28 and J usage is TRBJ1-2; the D gene is possibly TRBD1 (6 bases). Germline V gene data show CDR1 as MDHEN and CDR2 as SYDVKM. The ends were cut back, 5 bases at V and 4 bases at J, with 11 bases in the middle. The CDR3 contains 13 residues. CDR3: CASSPQGVYGYTF. For the CDR3, the DNA is TGTGCCAGCAGTCCACAGGGTGTCTATGGCTACACCTTC.

The chain has TRBV4-3 and TRBJ1-1; 7 nucleotides agree with TRBD1. The V segment lost 4 bases and the J segment 1 base; nucleotides outside the gene matches: 0. The CDR3 is 13 residues long. The germline gives CDR1 LGHNA, CDR2 YSLEER. The CDR3, as DNA: TGCGCCAGCAGCCGGACAGGGAACACTGAAGCTTTCTTT. It is translated as CASSRTGNTEAFF.

The J gene is TRBJ2-3, the V gene TRBV5-4; unclear D gene. This CDR3 is 11 amino acids long. V lost 1 base to trimming and J lost 5 bases, with 2 bases between them. Germline V lookup: CDR1 SGHNT, CDR2 YYREEE (reference sequence). The CDR3 nucleotides are TGTGCCAGCAGCTTGCGAGATACGCAGTATTTT. Translated: CASSLRDTQYF.

The table lists this clone with a count of one. The chain is built from TRBV6-5 and TRBJ2-1; tentative D call: TRBD2 (5 bases). The V end lost 6 bases, the J end lost 0 bases, and 12 bases lay between the germline ends. The CDR3 contains 15 residues. Germline loops: CDR1 MNHEY, CDR2 SVGAGI. CDR3: CASRNPGSSYNEQFF. The CDR3 nucleotides read TGTGCCAGCAGGAACCCGGGGAGCTCCTACAATGAGCAGTTCTTC.

The chain is built from TRBV2 and TRBJ2-7; the match to TRBD1 covers 7 bases. Germline CDR1 and CDR2: SNHLY and FYNNEI. V lost 0 bases and J lost 0; bases outside the gene matches: 5. There are 16 residues in the CDR3. CDR3 amino acids: CASSEAVAGGSYEQYF. The CDR3 region has the DNA TGTGCCAGCAGTGAAGCGGTGGCAGGGGGCTCCTACGAGCAGTACTTC.

The chain's CDR3 is CASSPRNSGSRYNEQFF. The CDR3 DNA reads as TGTGCCAGTAGTCCCCGAAATAGCGGGAGTAGGTACAATGAGCAGTTCTTC. The chain combines TRBV19 with TRBJ2-1, with 9 positions matching TRBD2. Germline trimming cut 5 bases from V and 4 bases from J; bases unmatched to any gene: 12. The CDR3 covers 17 residues. Germline V gene lookup returns CDR1 LNHDA and CDR2 SQIVND (reference sequence).

This clone was observed a single time. The chain couples TRBV14 to TRBJ2-7; 7 nucleotides align to TRBD2. The V gene's germline CDR1 is SGHDN and CDR2 FVKESK. V lost 1 base to trimming and J lost 2 bases; unmatched junction nucleotides: 8. The CDR3 covers 16 residues. Here the CDR3 DNA reads TGTGCCAGCAGCCAAGCCCCCGCGGGGGTTCCCTACGAGCAGTACTTC. It is translated as CASSQAPAGVPYEQYF. Using reference TRBV14 and TRBJ2-7 for the parts outside the CDR3, the full variable domain is EAGVTQFPSHSVIEKGQTVTLRCDPISGHDNLYWYRRVMGKEIKFLLHFVKESKQDESGMPNNRFLAERTGGTYSTLKVQPAELEDSGVYFCASSQAPAGVPYEQYFGPGTRLTVT.

V usage is TRBV7-2 and J usage is TRBJ2-1; a possible D gene is TRBD2 (6 bases). The length of the CDR3 is 14 residues. Per germline, CDR1 SGHTA and CDR2 FQGNSA. The ends were cut back, 4 bases at V and 8 bases at J, with 15 bases in the middle. This chain's CDR3 is CASSWRARVDEQFF. CDR3 DNA: TGTGCCAGCAGCTGGAGGGCCAGGGTCGATGAGCAGTTCTTC.

The chain recombines TRBV7-9 with TRBJ2-7; 7 nucleotides agree with TRBD1. The CDR3 spans 17 residues. Per the germline V gene, CDR1 is SEHNR and CDR2 is FQNEAQ (reference sequence). The ends lost 3 bases at V and 2 bases at J; junction bases unmatched: 13. The CDR3 DNA reads TGTGCCAGCAGCTTCAGTCCCTTCGGGCAGGGGGCCTACGAGCAGTACTTC. Translating it yields CASSFSPFGQGAYEQYF.

The chain couples TRBV4-2 to TRBJ2-6, with D possibly TRBD2 on 6 matching bases. Germline CDR1 and CDR2: LGHNA and YNFKEQ. V gave up 0 bases and J gave up 1 base, with 16 bases separating them. This CDR3 comprises 19 residues. This chain's CDR3 is CASSQESSLGLSGANVLTF. In DNA form, the CDR3 reads TGTGCCAGCAGCCAAGAAAGTAGTTTGGGACTTTCTGGGGCCAACGTCCTGACTTTC.